The 21 T cell receptor beta chains below all came from one sample that was sequenced in a study of T cells in localized non-small cell lung cancer. Data came from immunoSEQ multiplex PCR; TCRdb stores just in-frame clones and leaves some out. The sample includes around 130,000 clones, about 90% of them seen just once. The source material was peripheral blood, sampled before any cancer treatment. The receptors stem from a female donor older than 55 with stage I lung adenocarcinoma.

This chain uses TRBV10-2 with TRBJ2-2, with a weak D call TRBD1 (5 bases). V was shortened by 0 bases and J by 7 bases, with 12 bases between the two germline ends. This CDR3 is 15 amino acids long. From germline, CDR1 is WSHSY and CDR2 SAAADI. The CDR3 bases are TGCGCCAGCAGTGAGTCAAGGGGCCGTGGCGGGGAGCTGTTTTTT. The encoded protein is CASSESRGRGGELFF.

This clone was recorded only once. As DNA, the CDR3 is TGTGCCAGTAGTCCCGGTTATGGACAGGGAGGCAATCAGCCCCAGCATTTT. Translation gives CASSPGYGQGGNQPQHF. This sequence joins TRBV19 and TRBJ1-5; TRBD1 agrees at 8 bases. CDR3 length: 17 amino acids. The junction had 11 bases not matched to a gene; V was cut back by 5 bases and J by 2 bases. The germline V gene encodes CDR1 LNHDA and CDR2 SQIVND (reference sequence).

The rearrangement uses TRBV5-1 and TRBJ2-5; TRBD2 matches at 11 bases. V dropped 6 bases and J dropped 1; count of bases not matched to a gene: 5. The CDR3 length is 15 residues. Germline values: CDR1 SGHRS, CDR2 YFSETQ. The CDR3 is CASTLAGGPQETQYF. As DNA, the CDR3 is TGCGCCAGCACTCTAGCGGGAGGCCCCCAAGAGACCCAGTACTTC.

The chain joins TRBV19 to TRBJ1-4; D call uncertain. CDR1 is LNHDA and CDR2 is SQIVND in the germline V gene (reference sequence). This CDR3 contains 13 residues. The V and J ends lost 8 bases and 2 bases respectively, with 9 bases between them. This CDR3 is CASALVTNEKLFF. In DNA, the CDR3 is TGTGCCAGTGCCCTCGTGACTAATGAAAAACTGTTTTTT.

This clone was counted once. The chain uses TRBV9 and TRBJ1-6; 12 bases line up with TRBD1. This CDR3 has 15 amino acids. J lost 7 bases, V lost 3 bases, and 2 bases had no gene match. Germline CDR1 is SGDLS and CDR2 is YYNGEE. The CDR3 DNA is TGTGCCAGCAGCGCGGGACAGGGGGCAAATTCACCCCTCCACTTT. Amino acids: CASSAGQGANSPLHF.

The V gene is TRBV11-2, the J gene TRBJ2-1, with D possibly matching TRBD2 (6 bases). The CDR3 is 14 amino acids. The V end lost 1 base, the J end lost 9 bases, and 13 bases lay between the germline ends. Germline V gives CDR1 SGHAT, CDR2 FQNNGV. Here the CDR3 reads CASSLGGTYGEQFF. CDR3 coding DNA: TGTGCCAGCAGCTTAGGCGGGACTTATGGTGAGCAGTTCTTC.

The chain couples TRBV27 to TRBJ2-1; 11 nucleotides line up with TRBD2. The ends lost 3 bases at V and 2 bases at J; junction bases unmatched: 6. Per germline, CDR1 MNHEY and CDR2 SMNVEV (reference sequence). The length of the CDR3 is 17 residues. This CDR3 is CASSFSSGRAAYNEQFF. Written as DNA, the CDR3 is TGTGCCAGCAGTTTTAGTAGCGGGAGGGCCGCCTACAATGAGCAGTTCTTC.

V and J are TRBV9 and TRBJ2-6, with a possible D match to TRBD1 (5 bases). The germline V gene has CDR1 SGDLS and CDR2 YYNGEE. CDR3 size: 19 residues. The germline V and J ends were trimmed by 4 bases and 0 bases, with 20 bases remaining between them. CDR3 nucleotides: TGTGCCAGCAGCCCCTCGGCTCAGGGTAGGGGCTCTGGGGCCAACGTCCTGACTTTC. This translates into CASSPSAQGRGSGANVLTF.

V is TRBV18 and J is TRBJ2-7, with 7 bases fitting TRBD1. This CDR3 spans 15 amino acids. J gave up 4 bases and V 3 bases, and 9 bases lay outside the gene matches. CDR1 KGHSH and CDR2 LQKENI come from the germline V gene. CDR3 coding DNA: TGTGCCAGCTCACCCGACCGGGACAGACTATACGAGCAGTACTTC. Residues: CASSPDRDRLYEQYF.

The chain recombines TRBV29-1 with TRBJ2-1; 9 nucleotides line up with TRBD2. V shed 6 bases and J 7 bases; nucleotides not matched to a gene: 19. The CDR3 is 17 amino acids. The V gene's germline CDR1 is SQVTM and CDR2 ANQGSEA. This CDR3 is CSVRGWGRRLAVNEQFF. The CDR3 DNA is TGCAGCGTCCGTGGGTGGGGGCGCAGACTAGCGGTGAATGAGCAGTTCTTC.

This rearrangement joins TRBV6-1 to TRBJ2-7; 10 bases fit TRBD1. V shed 2 bases and J 0 bases; nucleotides not matched to a gene: 7. Germline V gene data show CDR1 as MNHNS and CDR2 as SASEGT. This CDR3 is 17 amino acids long. CDR3 loop: CASSEWGQGIDSYEQYF. In nucleotides, the CDR3 is TGTGCCAGCAGTGAATGGGGACAGGGGATTGACTCCTACGAGCAGTACTTC.

The rearrangement links TRBV7-8 to TRBJ1-1; 8 bases line up with TRBD1. Unmatched junction bases numbered 2, after V lost 5 bases and J lost 0 bases. From germline, CDR1 is SGHVS and CDR2 FQNEAQ. CDR3 length: 14 residues. In DNA form, the CDR3 reads TGTGCCAGCAGCAACAGGGGGATGAACACTGAAGCTTTCTTT. It specifies CASSNRGMNTEAFF.

The chain uses TRBV19 and TRBJ2-5; 13 bases are a match to TRBD2. The CDR3 extends over 15 amino acids. V lost 5 bases to trimming and J lost 3 bases; unmatched junction nucleotides: 3. From germline, CDR1 is LNHDA and CDR2 SQIVND (reference sequence). The CDR3 DNA reads TGTGCCAGTAGTCACGGACTAGCGGGAGAAGAGACCCAGTACTTC. This codes for CASSHGLAGEETQYF.

The gene calls are TRBV5-4 and TRBJ1-4; D perhaps matches TRBD1 (6 bases). Germline V CDR1 and CDR2: SGHNT, YYREEE (reference sequence). Trimming took 4 bases from V and 2 from J, leaving 12 bases between them. The CDR3 contains 15 residues. CDR3 DNA: TGTGCCAGCAGCCCTGTGGGGGCGACTAATGAAAAACTGTTTTTT. Encoded protein: CASSPVGATNEKLFF.

As DNA, the CDR3 is TGTGCCAGCAGCTCGACTAGCGGGACCTACAATGAGCAGTTCTTC. It encodes CASSSTSGTYNEQFF. The rearrangement uses TRBV5-5 and TRBJ2-1, with 11 bases that match TRBD2. After removal of 3 bases from V and 2 bases from J, the junction contained 1 base not matched to a gene. The CDR3 runs 15 residues. Germline-derived CDR1 and CDR2 are SGHKS and YYEKEE (reference sequence).

V usage is TRBV28 and J usage is TRBJ1-1; unclear D gene. The V gene's germline CDR1 is MDHEN and CDR2 SYDVKM. V was shortened by 3 bases and J by 3 bases, with 14 bases between the two germline ends. CDR3 size: 15 residues. For the CDR3, the DNA is TGTGCCAGCAGTTTTGAAGGTCCAGCGTACACTGAAGCTTTCTTT. Its translation: CASSFEGPAYTEAFF.

The chain couples TRBV10-2 to TRBJ2-1, with 10 bases lining up with TRBD1. CDR3 length: 16 amino acids. The J segment lost 4 bases and the V segment lost 2 bases, leaving 5 bases of the junction unmatched. The V gene's germline CDR1 is WSHSY and CDR2 SAAADI. CDR3 nucleotide sequence: TGCGCCAGCAGTGAGCCCATGGGACAGGGGTACAATGAGCAGTTCTTC. It encodes CASSEPMGQGYNEQFF.

For the CDR3, the DNA is TGTGCCAGCGGGACTAGCGGGACCCAAGAGACCCAGTACTTC. Translation gives CASGTSGTQETQYF. The V call is TRBV28, the J call TRBJ2-5; 13 bases align to TRBD2. CDR3 length equals 14 residues. Germline V gives CDR1 MDHEN, CDR2 SYDVKM. V lost 8 bases, J lost 1 base, and 1 base stayed unmatched.

This chain links TRBV6-5 with TRBJ1-2; 10 bases line up with TRBD1. This CDR3 spans 15 amino acids. J lost 4 bases, V lost 2 bases, and 4 bases had no gene match. Germline lookup yields CDR1 MNHEY and CDR2 SVGAGI. Here the CDR3 reads CASSYRGQGGYGYTF. For the CDR3, the DNA is TGTGCCAGCAGTTACCGTGGACAGGGGGGCTATGGCTACACCTTC.

The genes are TRBV5-5 and TRBJ1-1; no definite D call. Germline loops: CDR1 SGHKS, CDR2 YYEKEE (reference sequence). Trimming took off 0 bases at V and 4 bases at J, with 7 bases between the two ends. There are 13 residues in the CDR3. This chain's CDR3 is CASSLVGSTEAFF. CDR3 nucleotides: TGTGCCAGCAGCTTGGTAGGGTCCACTGAAGCTTTCTTT.

The chain uses TRBV5-4 and TRBJ2-1, with a tentative D call TRBD1 (5 bases). Looked up from germline, CDR1 is SGHNT and CDR2 is YYREEE (reference sequence). The V end lost 0 bases, the J end lost 0 bases, and 7 bases lay between the germline ends. The CDR3 length is 15 residues. CDR3 in DNA: TGTGCCAGCAGCTTGGGACAGAGCTCCTACAATGAGCAGTTCTTC. It translates to CASSLGQSSYNEQFF.